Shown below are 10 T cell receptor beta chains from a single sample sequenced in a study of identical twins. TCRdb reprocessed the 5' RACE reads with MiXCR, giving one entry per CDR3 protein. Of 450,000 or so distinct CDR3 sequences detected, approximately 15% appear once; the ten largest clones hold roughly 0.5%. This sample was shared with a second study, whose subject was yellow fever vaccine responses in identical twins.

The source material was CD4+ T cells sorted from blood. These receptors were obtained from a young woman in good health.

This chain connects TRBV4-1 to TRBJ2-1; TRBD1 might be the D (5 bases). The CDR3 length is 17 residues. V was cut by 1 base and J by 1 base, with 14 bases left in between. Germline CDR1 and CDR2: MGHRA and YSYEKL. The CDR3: CASSQVYTGGSYNEQFF. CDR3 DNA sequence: TGCGCCAGCAGCCAAGTTTATACAGGCGGATCCTACAATGAGCAGTTCTTC.

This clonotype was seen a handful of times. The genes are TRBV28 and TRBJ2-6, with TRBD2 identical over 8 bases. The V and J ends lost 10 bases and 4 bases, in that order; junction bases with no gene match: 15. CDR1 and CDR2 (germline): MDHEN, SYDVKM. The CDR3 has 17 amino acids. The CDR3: CATLTGGELSGANVLTF. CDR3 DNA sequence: TGTGCCACACTCACGGGGGGGGAACTTAGCGGGGCCAACGTCCTGACTTTC.

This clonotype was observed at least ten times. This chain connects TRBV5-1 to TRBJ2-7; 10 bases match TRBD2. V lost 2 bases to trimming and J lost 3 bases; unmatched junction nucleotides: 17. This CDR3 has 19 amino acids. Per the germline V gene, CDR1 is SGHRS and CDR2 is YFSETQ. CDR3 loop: CASSFPTSPLAGTNYEQYF. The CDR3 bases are TGCGCCAGCAGCTTCCCAACCTCACCACTAGCGGGGACCAACTACGAGCAGTACTTC. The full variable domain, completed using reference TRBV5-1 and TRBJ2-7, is KAGVTQTPRYLIKTRGQQVTLSCSPISGHRSVSWYQQTPGQGLQFLFEYFSETQRNKGNFPGRFSGRQFSNSRSEMNVSTLELGDSALYLCASSFPTSPLAGTNYEQYFGPGTRLTVT.

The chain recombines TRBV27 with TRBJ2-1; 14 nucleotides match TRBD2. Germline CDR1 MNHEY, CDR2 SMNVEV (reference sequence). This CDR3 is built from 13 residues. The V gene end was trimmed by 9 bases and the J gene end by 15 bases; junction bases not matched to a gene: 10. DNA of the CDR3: TGTGCCAGTCGACTAGCGGGAGGGCTCTTTTTGTTCTTC. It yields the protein CASRLAGGLFLFF.

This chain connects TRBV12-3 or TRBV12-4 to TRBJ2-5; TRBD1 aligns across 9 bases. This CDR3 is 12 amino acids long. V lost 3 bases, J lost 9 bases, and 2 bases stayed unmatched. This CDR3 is CASSFDRGAQYF. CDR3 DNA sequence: TGTGCCAGCAGTTTCGACAGGGGGGCCCAGTACTTC.

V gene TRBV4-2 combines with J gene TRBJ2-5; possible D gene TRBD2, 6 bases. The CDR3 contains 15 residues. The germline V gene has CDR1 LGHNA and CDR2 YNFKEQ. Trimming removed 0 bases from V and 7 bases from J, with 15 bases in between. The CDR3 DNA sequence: TGTGCCAGCAGCCAAGATGGGGGGACGACACGGACCCAGTACTTC. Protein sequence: CASSQDGGTTRTQYF.

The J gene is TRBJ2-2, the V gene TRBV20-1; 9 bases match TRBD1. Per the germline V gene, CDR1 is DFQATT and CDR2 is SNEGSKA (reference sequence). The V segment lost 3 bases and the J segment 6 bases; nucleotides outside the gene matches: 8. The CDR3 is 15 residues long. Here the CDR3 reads CSASYRQGGSGELFF. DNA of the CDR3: TGCAGTGCTAGCTATAGACAGGGGGGATCCGGGGAGCTGTTTTTT.

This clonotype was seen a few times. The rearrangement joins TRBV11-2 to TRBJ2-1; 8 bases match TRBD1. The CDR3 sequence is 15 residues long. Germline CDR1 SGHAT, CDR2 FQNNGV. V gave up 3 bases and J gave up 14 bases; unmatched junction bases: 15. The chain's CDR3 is CASSLGDRRTVRKFF. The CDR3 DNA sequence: TGTGCCAGCAGCTTGGGGGACAGGCGGACTGTGCGGAAGTTCTTC.

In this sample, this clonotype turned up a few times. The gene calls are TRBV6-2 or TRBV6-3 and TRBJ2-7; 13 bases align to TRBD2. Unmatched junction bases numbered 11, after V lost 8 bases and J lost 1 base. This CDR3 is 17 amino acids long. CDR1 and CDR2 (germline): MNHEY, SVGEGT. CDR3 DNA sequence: TGTGCCAGCCCTGGACTAGCGGGAGAATGGGCTTCCTACGAGCAGTACTTC. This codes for CASPGLAGEWASYEQYF.

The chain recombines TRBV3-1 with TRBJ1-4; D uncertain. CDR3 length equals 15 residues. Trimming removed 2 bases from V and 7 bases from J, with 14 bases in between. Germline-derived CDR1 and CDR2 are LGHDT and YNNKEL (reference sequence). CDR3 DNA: TGTGCCAGCAGCCAATCTGGGGAAAATGGTGAAAAACTGTTTTTT. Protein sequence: CASSQSGENGEKLFF. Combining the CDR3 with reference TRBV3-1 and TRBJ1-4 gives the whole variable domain DTAVSQTPKYLVTQMGNDKSIKCEQNLGHDTMYWYKQDSKKFLKIMFSYNNKELIINETVPNRFSPKSPDKAHLNLHINSLELGDSAVYFCASSQSGENGEKLFFGSGTQLSVL.